This entry concerns a single TCR beta chain. Its antigen is not identified. Produced via immunoSEQ multiplex PCR; TCRdb's table is partial and in-frame only. The data contain tens of thousands of clones, about 80% of them singletons. Between the trimmed V and J ends, which lost 4 bases and 2 bases, there was a span of 12 bases. The CDR3 is 14 residues long. Looked up from germline, CDR1 is SGHRS and CDR2 is YFSETQ. Noted time point: week 23, last vaccination. Vaccinated patients received 300 ug of mutant IDH1 20-mer peptide per dose, with topical imiquimod. Donor tumors were new WHO grade 3 or 4 IDH1-mutant, ATRX-lost astrocytomas. The sample originates from a study of a mutant IDH1 vaccine in newly diagnosed glioma. The wider study: Radiotherapy, temozolomide, or both had been given previously, and both were given to most.

This chain links TRBV5-1 with TRBJ1-1; unclear D gene. This receptor was obtained from a man aged 40-49 years with glioma. The sample consisted of PBMCs, taken from a glioma patient whose treatment included an IDH1 peptide vaccine. The CDR3 loop reads CASSLGSPNTEAFF. The CDR3, as DNA: TGCGCCAGCAGCCTAGGAAGTCCAAACACTGAAGCTTTCTTT. The entire variable domain, with the rest obtained from reference TRBV5-1 and TRBJ1-1, is as follows: KAGVTQTPRYLIKTRGQQVTLSCSPISGHRSVSWYQQTPGQGLQFLFEYFSETQRNKGNFPGRFSGRQFSNSRSEMNVSTLELGDSALYLCASSLGSPNTEAFFGQGTRLTVV.